A selection of T cell receptor beta chains follows, all from one sample in a study of T cell responses to AZD1222 COVID-19 vaccine. Data came from immunoSEQ multiplex PCR; TCRdb stores just in-frame clones and leaves some out. The sample has about 86,000 clones, approximately 82% seen once. The sample here was peripheral blood, taken on day 0 of AZD1222 vaccination. All receptors derive from an adult in good health. Both conserved end residues are part of each CDR3. The order of the fields is J gene, CDR3 length, V gene, CDR3 protein.

J gene: TRBJ1-1; CDR3 length: 16; V gene: TRBV28; CDR3 protein: CASSPGDRGESTEAFF
J gene: TRBJ2-7; CDR3 length: 14; V gene: TRBV2; CDR3 protein: CASSVQGAVYEQYF
J gene: TRBJ2-7; CDR3 length: 15; V gene: TRBV5-5; CDR3 protein: CASSLGPDSSYEQYF
J gene: TRBJ2-1; CDR3 length: 14; V gene: TRBV24-1; CDR3 protein: CATSAGTSDNEQFF
J gene: TRBJ2-1; CDR3 length: 13; V gene: TRBV10-3; CDR3 protein: CAIEASRYNEQFF
J gene: TRBJ2-3; CDR3 length: 15; V gene: TRBV27; CDR3 protein: CASSTTAGSTDTQYF
J gene: TRBJ2-1; CDR3 length: 15; V gene: TRBV5-1; CDR3 protein: CASSPNPTAGDRQFF
J gene: TRBJ2-7; CDR3 length: 14; V gene: TRBV7-2; CDR3 protein: CASSLNSGHYEQYF
J gene: TRBJ1-1; CDR3 length: 17; V gene: TRBV2; CDR3 protein: CATKQQPLGRGFTEAFF
J gene: TRBJ1-3; CDR3 length: 14; V gene: TRBV18; CDR3 protein: CASSKDRAGNTIYF
J gene: TRBJ1-6; CDR3 length: 15; V gene: TRBV30; CDR3 protein: CAWSVYPTADSPLHF
J gene: TRBJ1-5; CDR3 length: 14; V gene: TRBV6-2/TRBV6-3; CDR3 protein: CASSPRTVNQPQHF
J gene: TRBJ2-3; CDR3 length: 12; V gene: TRBV7-2; CDR3 protein: CASSLSRTTQYF
J gene: TRBJ1-3; CDR3 length: 15; V gene: TRBV7-9; CDR3 protein: CASSSGRRSGNTIYF
J gene: TRBJ2-1; CDR3 length: 16; V gene: TRBV5-1; CDR3 protein: CASSLETASGYNEQFF
J gene: TRBJ2-1; CDR3 length: 12; V gene: TRBV7-9; CDR3 protein: CASSPWGNEQFF
J gene: TRBJ2-1; CDR3 length: 17; V gene: TRBV16; CDR3 protein: CASSQSPSLGPYNEQFF
J gene: TRBJ2-3; CDR3 length: 17; V gene: TRBV24-1; CDR3 protein: CATSGLAGGQLGDTQYF
J gene: TRBJ2-7; CDR3 length: 12; V gene: TRBV18; CDR3 protein: CASSPGREEQYF
J gene: TRBJ2-1; CDR3 length: 16; V gene: TRBV27; CDR3 protein: CASSLSPSSSYNEQFF
J gene: TRBJ1-1; CDR3 length: 13; V gene: TRBV12-3/TRBV12-4; CDR3 protein: CASSLTQYTEAFF
J gene: TRBJ1-2; CDR3 length: 14; V gene: TRBV6-1; CDR3 protein: CASSEGWEDYGYTF
J gene: TRBJ2-2; CDR3 length: 15; V gene: TRBV5-4; CDR3 protein: CASSPDYYSTGELFF
J gene: TRBJ1-3; CDR3 length: 15; V gene: TRBV10-3; CDR3 protein: CATTILRPQGDTIYF
J gene: TRBJ1-1; CDR3 length: 13; V gene: TRBV11-2; CDR3 protein: CASSFRLNTEAFF
J gene: TRBJ1-6; CDR3 length: 15; V gene: TRBV10-3; CDR3 protein: CAIGVGDRDDSPLHF
J gene: TRBJ1-1; CDR3 length: 15; V gene: TRBV27; CDR3 protein: CASSPRGGANHITFF